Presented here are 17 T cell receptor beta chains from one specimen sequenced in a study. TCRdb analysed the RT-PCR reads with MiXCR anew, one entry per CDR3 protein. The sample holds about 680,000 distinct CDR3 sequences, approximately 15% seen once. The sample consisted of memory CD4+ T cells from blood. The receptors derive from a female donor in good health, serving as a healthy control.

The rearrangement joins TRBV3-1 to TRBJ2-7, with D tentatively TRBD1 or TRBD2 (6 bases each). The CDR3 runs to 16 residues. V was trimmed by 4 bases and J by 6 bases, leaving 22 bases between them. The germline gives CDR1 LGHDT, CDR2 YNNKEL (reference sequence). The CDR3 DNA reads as TGTGCCAGCAGCCCTTCTGAATTGGGCGAGGGGGGCGAGCAGTACTTC. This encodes CASSPSELGEGGEQYF.

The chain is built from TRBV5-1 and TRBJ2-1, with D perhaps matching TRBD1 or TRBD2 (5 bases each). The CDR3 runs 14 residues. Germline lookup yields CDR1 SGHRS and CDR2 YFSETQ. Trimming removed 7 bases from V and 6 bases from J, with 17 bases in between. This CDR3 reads CASSLMGVSNEQFF. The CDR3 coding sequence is TGCGCCAGCTCCTTGATGGGGGTATCCAATGAGCAGTTCTTC.

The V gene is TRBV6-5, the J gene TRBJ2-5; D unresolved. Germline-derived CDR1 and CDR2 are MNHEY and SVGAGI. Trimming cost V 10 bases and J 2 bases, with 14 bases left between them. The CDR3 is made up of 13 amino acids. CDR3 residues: CATRLVLQETQYF. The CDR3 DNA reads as TGTGCCACCAGGCTAGTGCTACAAGAGACCCAGTACTTC.

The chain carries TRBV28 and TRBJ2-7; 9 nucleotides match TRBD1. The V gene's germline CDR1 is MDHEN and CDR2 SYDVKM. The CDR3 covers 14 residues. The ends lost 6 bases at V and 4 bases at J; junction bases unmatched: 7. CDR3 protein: CASRPTGGRYEQYF. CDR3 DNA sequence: TGTGCCAGCAGGCCTACAGGGGGCCGGTACGAGCAGTACTTC.

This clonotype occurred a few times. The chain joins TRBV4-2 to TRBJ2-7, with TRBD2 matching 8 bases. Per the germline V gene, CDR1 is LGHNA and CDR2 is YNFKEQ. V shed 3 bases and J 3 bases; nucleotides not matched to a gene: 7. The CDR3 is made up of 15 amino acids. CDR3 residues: CASSQAGGGVYEQYF. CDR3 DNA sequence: TGTGCCAGCAGCCAGGCCGGGGGGGGAGTCTACGAGCAGTACTTC.

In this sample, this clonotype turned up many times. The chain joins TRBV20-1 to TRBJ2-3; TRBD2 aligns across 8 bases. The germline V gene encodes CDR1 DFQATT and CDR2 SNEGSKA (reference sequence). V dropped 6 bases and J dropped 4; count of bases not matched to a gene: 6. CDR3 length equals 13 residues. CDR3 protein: CSAGSGGSDTQYF. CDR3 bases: TGCAGTGCGGGGAGCGGGGGATCAGATACGCAGTATTTT.

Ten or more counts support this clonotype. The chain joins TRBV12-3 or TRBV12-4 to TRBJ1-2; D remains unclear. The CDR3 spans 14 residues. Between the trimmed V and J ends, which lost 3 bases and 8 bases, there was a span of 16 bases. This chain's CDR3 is CASSLAGLVEGYTF. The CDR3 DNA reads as TGTGCCAGCAGTTTGGCCGGGCTGGTTGAAGGCTACACCTTC.

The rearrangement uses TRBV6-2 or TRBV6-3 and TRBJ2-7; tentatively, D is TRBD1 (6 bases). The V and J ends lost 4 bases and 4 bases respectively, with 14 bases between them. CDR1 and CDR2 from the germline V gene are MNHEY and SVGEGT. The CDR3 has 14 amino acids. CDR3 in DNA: TGTGCCAGCAGTTCGATATTACAGGGATACGAGCAGTACTTC. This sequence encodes CASSSILQGYEQYF.

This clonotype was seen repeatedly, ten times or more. CDR3 coding DNA: TGTGCCAGCGGATACTTCCTGAACACTGAAGCTTTCTTT. Its translation is CASGYFLNTEAFF. The J gene is TRBJ1-1, the V gene TRBV12-3 or TRBV12-4; D gene uncertain. Trimming cost V 8 bases and J 0 bases, with 10 bases left between them. The CDR3 consists of 13 residues.

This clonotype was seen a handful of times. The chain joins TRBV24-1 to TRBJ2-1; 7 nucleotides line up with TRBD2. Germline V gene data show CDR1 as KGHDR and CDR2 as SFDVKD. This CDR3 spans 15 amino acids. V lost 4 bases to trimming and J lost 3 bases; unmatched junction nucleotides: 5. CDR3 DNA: TGTGCCACCAGTGACCCTAGCGGCCTCTACAATGAGCAGTTCTTC. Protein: CATSDPSGLYNEQFF.

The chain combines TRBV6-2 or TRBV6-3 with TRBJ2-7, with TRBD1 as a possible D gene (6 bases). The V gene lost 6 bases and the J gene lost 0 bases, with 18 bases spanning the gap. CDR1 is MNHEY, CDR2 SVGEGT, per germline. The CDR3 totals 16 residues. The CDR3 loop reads CASRPPDSSSSYEQYF. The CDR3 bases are TGTGCCAGCAGGCCCCCGGACAGTTCCAGCTCCTACGAGCAGTACTTC.

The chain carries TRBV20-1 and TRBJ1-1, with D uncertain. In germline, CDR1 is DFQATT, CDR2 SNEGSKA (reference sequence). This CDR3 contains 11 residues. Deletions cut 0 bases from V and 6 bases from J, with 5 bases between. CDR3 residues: CSARDRSEAFF. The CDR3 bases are TGCAGTGCTAGAGATAGATCTGAAGCTTTCTTT.

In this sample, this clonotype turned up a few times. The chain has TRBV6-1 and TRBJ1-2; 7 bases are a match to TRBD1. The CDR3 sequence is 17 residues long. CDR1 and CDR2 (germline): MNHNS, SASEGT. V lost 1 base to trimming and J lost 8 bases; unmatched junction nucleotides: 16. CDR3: CASSEDGRQGRLMGYTF. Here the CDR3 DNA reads TGTGCCAGCAGTGAAGACGGTAGACAGGGTAGGCTTATGGGCTACACCTTC.

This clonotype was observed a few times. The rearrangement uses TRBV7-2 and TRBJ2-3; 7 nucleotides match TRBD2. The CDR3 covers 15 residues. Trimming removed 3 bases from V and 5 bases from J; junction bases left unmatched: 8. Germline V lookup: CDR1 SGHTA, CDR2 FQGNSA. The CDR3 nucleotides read TGTGCCAGCAGCTTGAAGGGAGGGCCCGAAGATACGCAGTATTTT. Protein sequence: CASSLKGGPEDTQYF.

CDR3 residues: CASSRGGNMVEQFF. CDR3 nucleotides: TGTGCCAGCAGCCGGGGGGGGAATATGGTTGAGCAGTTCTTC. V is TRBV7-2 and J is TRBJ2-1, with 8 bases fitting TRBD2. The CDR3 length is 14 residues. With 5 bases clipped from V and 9 bases from J, the junction kept 9 bases outside the gene matches. Looked up from germline, CDR1 is SGHTA and CDR2 is FQGNSA. Full variable domain (missing parts from reference TRBV7-2 and TRBJ2-1): GAGVSQSPSNKVTEKGKDVELRCDPISGHTALYWYRQSLGQGLEFLIYFQGNSAPDKSGLPSDRFSAERTGGSVSTLTIQRTQQEDSAVYLCASSRGGNMVEQFFGPGTRLTVL.

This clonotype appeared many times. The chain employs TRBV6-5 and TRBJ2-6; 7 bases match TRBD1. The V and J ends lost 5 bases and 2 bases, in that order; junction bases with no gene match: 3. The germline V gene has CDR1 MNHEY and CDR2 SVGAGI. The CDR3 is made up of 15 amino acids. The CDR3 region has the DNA TGTGCCAGCAGTAACGACAGGGCTGGGGCCAACGTCCTGACTTTC. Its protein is CASSNDRAGANVLTF.

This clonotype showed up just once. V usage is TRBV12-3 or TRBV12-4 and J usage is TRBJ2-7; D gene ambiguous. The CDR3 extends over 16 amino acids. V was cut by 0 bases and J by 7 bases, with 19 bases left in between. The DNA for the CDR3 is TGTGCCAGCAGTTTAGCGTTAGGACCGAGGATCAATGAGCAGTACTTC. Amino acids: CASSLALGPRINEQYF.